Presented here are 10 T cell receptor beta chains from one specimen sequenced in a study of blood T cell repertoires in COVID-19. Produced via immunoSEQ multiplex PCR; TCRdb's table is partial and in-frame only. The table includes 240,000 or so clones, about 86% detected once. Input material: peripheral blood. These receptors all come from an elderly woman with acute or convalescent COVID-19.

V usage is TRBV6-5 and J usage is TRBJ1-1, with D tentatively TRBD1 (5 bases). V was pared by 5 bases and J by 5 bases, with 12 bases between. The CDR3 extends over 13 amino acids. Per the germline V gene, CDR1 is MNHEY and CDR2 is SVGAGI. CDR3 amino acids: CASSRVRDTEAFF. The CDR3 region has the DNA TGTGCCAGCAGTAGGGTCAGGGATACTGAAGCTTTCTTT.

The chain links TRBV5-8 to TRBJ2-1; the D gene is possibly TRBD1 (6 bases). Per germline, CDR1 SGHTS and CDR2 YDEGEE. This CDR3 contains 16 residues. Trimming stripped 0 bases from V and 8 bases from J, with 18 bases between. Written as DNA, the CDR3 is TGTGCCAGCAGCTTGGTCGTTAAGGGGGTGGGGGATGAGCAGTTCTTC. Translation: CASSLVVKGVGDEQFF.

This chain connects TRBV5-1 to TRBJ1-4; D perhaps matches TRBD1 (6 bases). Germline CDR1 SGHRS, CDR2 YFSETQ. This CDR3 is built from 15 residues. V lost 4 bases and J 3 bases, leaving 13 bases between the germline ends. CDR3 bases: TGCGCCAGCAGCCCCACAGGGAGGGCTAATGAAAAACTGTTTTTT. This codes for CASSPTGRANEKLFF.

The V and J genes are TRBV9 and TRBJ2-1, with D uncertain. The CDR3 extends over 15 amino acids. Germline CDR1 reads SGDLS; CDR2 reads YYNGEE. The ends were cut back, 1 base at V and 7 bases at J, with 15 bases in the middle. The CDR3 nucleotides read TGTGCCAGCAGCGTACAGGCCCGGCCCGAAAATGAGCAGTTCTTC. Translating it yields CASSVQARPENEQFF.

The V and J genes are TRBV6-2 or TRBV6-3 and TRBJ1-1, with D tentatively TRBD1 (6 bases). Germline V CDR1 and CDR2: MNHEY, SVGEGT. Trimming stripped 3 bases from V and 4 bases from J, with 9 bases between. This CDR3 is 13 amino acids long. CDR3 amino acids: CASSYGGATEAFF. Here the CDR3 DNA reads TGTGCCAGCAGTTATGGGGGGGCCACTGAAGCTTTCTTT.

The V call is TRBV14, the J call TRBJ2-5; TRBD2 might be the D (5 bases). CDR3 length: 17 residues. Trimming left V 2 bases short and J 0 bases short, with 16 bases between. Per germline, CDR1 SGHDN and CDR2 FVKESK. CDR3: CASSQPPEEDYQETQYF. As DNA, the CDR3 is TGTGCCAGCAGCCAACCCCCCGAAGAGGACTACCAAGAGACCCAGTACTTC.

This clone has a single count. This chain links TRBV7-9 with TRBJ1-1, with 8 nucleotides matching TRBD1. The CDR3 covers 15 residues. With 1 base clipped from V and 1 base from J, the junction kept 2 bases outside the gene matches. Germline V gene lookup returns CDR1 SEHNR and CDR2 FQNEAQ (reference sequence). Written as DNA, the CDR3 is TGTGCCAGCAGCTTAGTAGGGACAGGGAACACTGAAGCTTTCTTT. Amino acids: CASSLVGTGNTEAFF.

This clone has a handful of counts. A read error may produce the germline difference seen at one junction end. As DNA, the CDR3 is TGTGCCAGCAGCTTAGCCGGGGGGCGGGCCCAAGACTTC. This translates into CASSLAGGRAQDF. V gene TRBV11-1 combines with J gene TRBJ2-5; the D gene is possibly TRBD2 (7 bases). CDR3 size: 13 residues. The germline CDR1 and CDR2 sequences are SGHAT and FQDESV (reference sequence).

This chain joins TRBV6-5 and TRBJ1-1, with D perhaps matching TRBD1 (5 bases). CDR3 length: 14 amino acids. V dropped 6 bases and J dropped 2 bases, with 13 bases sitting between them. Germline lookup yields CDR1 MNHEY and CDR2 SVGAGI. This CDR3 is CASSPRQTNTEAFF. The CDR3 coding sequence is TGTGCCAGCAGCCCGCGACAGACCAACACTGAAGCTTTCTTT.

The chain joins TRBV19 to TRBJ1-6; D is possibly TRBD1 (6 bases). V dropped 6 bases and J dropped 7 bases, with 13 bases sitting between them. The V gene's germline CDR1 is LNHDA and CDR2 SQIVND (reference sequence). CDR3 length: 14 amino acids. The chain's CDR3 is CASSLGQKNSPLHF. Written as DNA, the CDR3 is TGTGCCAGTAGCTTAGGACAGAAAAATTCACCCCTCCACTTT.